These 21 T cell receptor beta chains were sequenced from one sample in a study of T cell clonality in common variable immunodeficiency. Only in-frame clones appear in the TCRdb table, and some are missing; sequencing was by immunoSEQ multiplex PCR. This sample carries some 43,000 clones, none of them present only once. What was sequenced was peripheral blood mononuclear cells. The receptors derive from a person aged 18 to 75 in good health.

Many counts were recorded for this clone. Read sequence stops 3 residues before the CDR3 end, and the germline J gene provides the missing end. This chain joins TRBV19 and TRBJ1-4; 9 positions agree with TRBD1. The ends lost 6 bases at V and 4 bases at J; junction bases unmatched: 3. The CDR3 totals 14 residues. Germline V lookup: CDR1 LNHDA, CDR2 SQIVND (reference sequence). The CDR3 loop reads CASSTGQGNEKLFF. Partial CDR3 DNA: TGTGCCAGTAGCACGGGACAGGGTAATGAAAAA.

This clone has at least ten counts. The read stops 3 residues short of the end of the CDR3; the missing end is completed from the germline J gene. The chain recombines TRBV6-4 with TRBJ2-2; TRBD2 matches at 13 bases. CDR3 size: 13 residues. Per the germline V gene, CDR1 is MRHNA and CDR2 is SNTAGT. The CDR3 protein is CASSSTSGGQLFF. The part of the CDR3 DNA that was read is TGTGCCAGCAGCTCGACTAGCGGGGGGCAG.

This clone was observed at least ten times. The read ends 3 residues early relative to the CDR3; the germline J gene fills the gap. The genes are TRBV5-5 and TRBJ2-2; 10 bases are a match to TRBD1. The V gene's germline CDR1 is SGHKS and CDR2 YYEKEE (reference sequence). This CDR3 contains 14 residues. The chain's CDR3 is CASSWDRGGEKLFF. The sequenced part of the CDR3 DNA is TGTGCCAGCAGCTGGGACAGGGGAGGAGAAAAG. The variable domain in full, completed from reference TRBV5-5 and TRBJ2-2, reads DAGVTQSPTHLIKTRGQQVTLRCSPISGHKSVSWYQQVLGQGPQFIFQYYEKEERGRGNFPDRFSARQFPNYSSELNVNALLLGDSALYLCASSWDRGGEKLFFGEGSRLTVL.

Note on this clone: The read terminates 3 residues ahead of where the CDR3 ends, so the germline J gene completes it. The chain has TRBV7-6 and TRBJ2-2; D is unclear. The CDR3 is made up of 16 amino acids. Germline V CDR1 and CDR2: SGHVS, FNYEAQ. The CDR3 protein is CASSLLRAAFNEKLFF. CDR3 bases read: TGTGCCAGCAGCTTATTAAGGGCAGCTTTTAATGAAAAG.

This clone was seen only a few times. The CDR3 reads CASSEARENRGLNTEAFF. The CDR3 DNA, read in part, is TGTGCCAGCAGTGAAGCGCGCGAAAACAGGGGCCTGAACACTGAA. The rearrangement joins TRBV6-1 to TRBJ1-1, with TRBD1 matching 7 bases. The read ends 3 residues before the CDR3 terminus; that terminus is restored from the germline J gene. The ends lost 0 bases at V and 0 bases at J; junction bases unmatched: 10. CDR1 and CDR2 from the germline V gene are MNHNS and SASEGT. The CDR3 is 18 residues long.

This clone was counted at least ten times. The read gets to within 3 residues of the CDR3 end, and the germline J gene fills in the rest. This sequence joins TRBV4-1 and TRBJ2-3, with 10 nucleotides matching TRBD2. Trimming removed 5 bases from V and 3 bases from J; junction bases left unmatched: 5. The CDR3 totals 15 residues. Germline CDR1 reads MGHRA; CDR2 reads YSYEKL. The sequenced CDR3 bases are TGCGCCAGCAGCAAAGCGGGGGGGCCGACAGATACG. Translating gives CASSKAGGPTDT. The entire CDR3 protein is CASSKAGGPTDTQYF.

This clone has ten or more counts. The CDR3 extends 3 residues past the end of the read, so its final part is completed from the germline J gene. The chain employs TRBV5-1 and TRBJ2-7; no reliable D call. The germline CDR1 and CDR2 sequences are SGHRS and YFSETQ. The CDR3 runs to 13 residues. The V gene lost 0 bases and the J gene lost 3 bases, with 7 bases spanning the gap. The CDR3: CASSLGQNYEQYF. The covered CDR3 bases are TGCGCCAGCAGCTTGGGGCAGAACTACGAG.

This clone has ten or more counts. The missing CDR3 end, 3 residues past where the read stops, is filled in from the germline J gene. This chain links TRBV6-2 or TRBV6-3 with TRBJ1-2; no clear D gene. CDR3 length equals 12 residues. Germline V gives CDR1 MNHEY, CDR2 SVGEGT. V was clipped by 6 bases and J by 2 bases, with 7 bases between them. The chain's CDR3 is CASSPRNYGYTF. The sequenced part of the CDR3 DNA is TGTGCCAGCAGCCCTAGGAACTATGGC.

This clone was seen repeatedly, ten times or more. Sequencing ends 3 residues short of the CDR3 end; the germline J gene provides the rest. This chain uses TRBV19 with TRBJ2-2; 12 bases are shared with TRBD2. The germline V gene encodes CDR1 LNHDA and CDR2 SQIVND (reference sequence). Trimming cost V 3 bases and J 5 bases; bases outside gene matches: 1. The CDR3 has 15 residues. The CDR3 spells CASSILAGGTGELFF. The sequenced part of the CDR3 DNA is TGTGCCAGTAGTATTCTAGCGGGAGGGACCGGGGAG.

This clone turned up a few times. The read gets to within 3 residues of the CDR3 end, and the germline J gene fills in the rest. The rearrangement uses TRBV2 and TRBJ1-3; the D is unclear. This CDR3 has 16 amino acids. Looked up from germline, CDR1 is SNHLY and CDR2 is FYNNEI. With 1 base removed from V and 5 bases from J, the gap between germline ends came to 15 bases. CDR3 residues: CASSEGRISLRNTIYF. CDR3 bases read: TGTGCCAGCAGTGAAGGCAGGATTTCCCTCCGAAACACC.

This clone was picked up many times. One end of the junction is discordant with germline, which a read error may explain. Incomplete CDR3 DNA: TGCGCCAGCAGCCAAGACGTACGGTCTAGCACAGATACG. Its translation: CASSQDVRSSTDT. The whole CDR3 sequence reads CASSQDVRSSTDTQYF. The chain uses TRBV4-2 and TRBJ2-3; D is unclear. The read gets to within 3 residues of the CDR3 end, and the germline J gene fills in the rest. CDR1 and CDR2 from the germline V gene are LGHNA and YNFKEQ. The CDR3 has 16 residues.

This clone was found many times. The CDR3 is cut off 3 residues early in the read; its end comes from the germline J gene. V usage is TRBV6-1 and J usage is TRBJ2-2; D unclear. This CDR3 contains 13 residues. Trimming took 2 bases from V and 5 from J, leaving 6 bases between them. From germline, CDR1 is MNHNS and CDR2 SASEGT. Incomplete CDR3 DNA: TGTGCCAGCAGTGAACAGGTAACCGGGGAG. Its protein product is CASSEQVTGE. The CDR3 reads in full as CASSEQVTGELFF.

The sample holds many counts of this clone. This CDR3 reads CSLGLAAAGELFF. The CDR3 bases that were read are TGCAGTTTGGGACTAGCAGCAGCCGGGGAG. The chain carries TRBV29-1 and TRBJ2-2; TRBD2 matches at 9 bases. The read ends 3 residues before the CDR3 terminus; that terminus is restored from the germline J gene. Germline CDR1 SQVTM, CDR2 ANQGSEA. The CDR3 has 13 amino acids.

This clone was recorded at least ten times. This CDR3 reads CASSPAGASGRGSEQFF. CDR3 DNA (partial): TGTGCCAGCAGCCCCGCGGGGGCTAGCGGGAGGGGGAGTGAG. This chain connects TRBV12-3 or TRBV12-4 to TRBJ2-1; 12 bases align to TRBD2. The missing CDR3 end, 3 residues past where the read stops, is filled in from the germline J gene. Losses at the gene ends were 6 bases for V and 9 bases for J; bases not matched to a gene: 15. The CDR3 loop spans 17 amino acids.

This clone was recorded many times. From the germline J gene comes the end of the CDR3, since the read stops 3 residues before it. The rearrangement links TRBV5-1 to TRBJ1-1; D not resolved. The CDR3 is 13 amino acids. Germline V lookup: CDR1 SGHRS, CDR2 YFSETQ. The V end was cut by 2 bases, the J end by 1 base, with 6 bases between. The CDR3 DNA, read in part, is TGCGCCAGCAGCTTAACGGGGAACACTGAA. Its protein product is CASSLTGNTE. The CDR3 in full is CASSLTGNTEAFF.

This clone has a count of ten or more. The CDR3 end falls 3 residues outside the read, so it is completed with the germline J gene. This chain connects TRBV20-1 to TRBJ1-4; D is possibly TRBD1 (5 bases). The V gene's germline CDR1 is DFQATT and CDR2 SNEGSKA (reference sequence). CDR3 size: 15 residues. CDR3 region: CSARASDSLNSPLFF. Incomplete CDR3 DNA: TGCAGTGCTAGAGCCTCCGACAGCCTTAATTCACCA.

This clone was recorded many times. Read data end 3 residues before the CDR3 end; the end is taken from the germline J gene. The rearrangement joins TRBV11-2 to TRBJ1-1; tentatively, D is TRBD1 (5 bases). Trimming cost V 4 bases and J 0 bases, with 12 bases left between them. The V gene's germline CDR1 is SGHAT and CDR2 FQNNGV. The CDR3 runs to 15 residues. The CDR3 loop reads CASSSDSFMNTEAFF. CDR3 DNA (partial): TGTGCCAGCAGCTCAGACAGTTTCATGAACACTGAA.

As for this clone: The CDR3 end lies 3 residues beyond the end of the read and is filled in from the germline J gene. Additional DNA sequences in this sample encode the identical CDR3. This rearrangement joins TRBV20-1 to TRBJ2-7; 11 nucleotides align to TRBD1. V dropped 6 bases and J dropped 2; count of bases not matched to a gene: 9. The germline CDR1 and CDR2 sequences are DFQATT and SNEGSKA (reference sequence). This CDR3 comprises 15 residues. The CDR3 loop is CSAKDPGQGAYEQYF. CDR3 DNA, as far as it was read: TGCAGTGCCAAGGACCCGGGACAGGGGGCCTACGAG.

In this sample, this clone turned up many times. Coverage ceases 3 residues before the CDR3 finishes, and the germline J gene fills in the end. This rearrangement joins TRBV7-2 to TRBJ2-5, with D hard to call. The CDR3 is 14 amino acids. From germline, CDR1 is SGHTA and CDR2 FQGNSA. V was shortened by 5 bases and J by 3 bases, with 13 bases between the two germline ends. The CDR3 bases that were read are TGTGCCAGCAGCCGTACCACGGTGGAAGAGACC. This codes for CASSRTTVEET. The entire CDR3 sequence reads CASSRTTVEETQYF.

This clone was recorded many times. Read coverage stops 3 residues before the CDR3 terminus; the germline J gene supplies the remainder. The chain is built from TRBV20-1 and TRBJ2-1; D might be TRBD2 (6 bases). From germline, CDR1 is DFQATT and CDR2 SNEGSKA (reference sequence). V shed 6 bases and J shed 9 bases, with 15 bases lying between them. This CDR3 has 12 residues. The CDR3 loop reads CSAEGLPFEQFF. Incomplete CDR3 DNA: TGCAGTGCGGAGGGGCTCCCGTTTGAG.

This clone was picked up many times. CDR3 amino acids: CASSLVGHEGYTF. The DNA read from the CDR3 is TGCGCCAGCAGCTTGGTGGGGCACGAGGGC. The chain recombines TRBV5-1 with TRBJ1-2, with D tentatively TRBD1 (5 bases). Read coverage stops 3 residues before the CDR3 terminus; the germline J gene supplies the remainder. The CDR3 length is 13 residues. Germline V gene lookup returns CDR1 SGHRS and CDR2 YFSETQ.